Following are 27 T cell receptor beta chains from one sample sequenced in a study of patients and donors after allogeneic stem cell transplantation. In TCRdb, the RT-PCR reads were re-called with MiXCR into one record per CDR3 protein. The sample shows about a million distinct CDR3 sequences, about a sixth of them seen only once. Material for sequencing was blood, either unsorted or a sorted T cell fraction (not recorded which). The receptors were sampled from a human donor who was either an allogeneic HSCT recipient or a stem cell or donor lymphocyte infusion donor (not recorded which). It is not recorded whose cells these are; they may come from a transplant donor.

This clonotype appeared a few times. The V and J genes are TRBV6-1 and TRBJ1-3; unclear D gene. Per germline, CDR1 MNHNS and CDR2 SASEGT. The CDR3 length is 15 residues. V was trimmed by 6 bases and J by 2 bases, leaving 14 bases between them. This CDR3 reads CASRPTGITGNTIYF. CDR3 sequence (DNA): TGTGCCAGCAGGCCGACGGGGATAACTGGAAACACCATATATTTT.

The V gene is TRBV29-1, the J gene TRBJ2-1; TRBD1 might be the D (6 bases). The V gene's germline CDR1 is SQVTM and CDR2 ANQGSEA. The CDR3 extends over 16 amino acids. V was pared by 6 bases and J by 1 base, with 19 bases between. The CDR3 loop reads CSVPLKTGASYNEQFF. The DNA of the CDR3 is TGCAGCGTGCCCCTAAAGACAGGAGCTTCCTACAATGAGCAGTTCTTC.

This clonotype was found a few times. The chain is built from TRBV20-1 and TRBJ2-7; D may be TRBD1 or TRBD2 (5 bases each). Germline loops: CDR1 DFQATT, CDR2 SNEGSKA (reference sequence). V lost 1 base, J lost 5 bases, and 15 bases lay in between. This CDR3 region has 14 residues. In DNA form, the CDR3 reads TGCAGTGCTAGAGGCCCAGGGACCTCAAACGAGCAGTACTTC. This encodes CSARGPGTSNEQYF.

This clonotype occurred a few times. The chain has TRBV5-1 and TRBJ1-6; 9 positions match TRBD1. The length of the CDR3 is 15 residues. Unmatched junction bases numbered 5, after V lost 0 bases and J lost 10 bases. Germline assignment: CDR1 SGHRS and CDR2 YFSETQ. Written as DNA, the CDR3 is TGCGCCAGCAGCTTGGACGGGACAGGGTTATCACCCCTCCACTTT. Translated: CASSLDGTGLSPLHF.

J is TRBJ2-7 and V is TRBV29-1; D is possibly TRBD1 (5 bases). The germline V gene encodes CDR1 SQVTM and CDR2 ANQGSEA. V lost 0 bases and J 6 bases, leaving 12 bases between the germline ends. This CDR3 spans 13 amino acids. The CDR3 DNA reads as TGCAGCGTTGAAGAAGGCCAGGGTAGCGAGCAGTACTTC. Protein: CSVEEGQGSEQYF.

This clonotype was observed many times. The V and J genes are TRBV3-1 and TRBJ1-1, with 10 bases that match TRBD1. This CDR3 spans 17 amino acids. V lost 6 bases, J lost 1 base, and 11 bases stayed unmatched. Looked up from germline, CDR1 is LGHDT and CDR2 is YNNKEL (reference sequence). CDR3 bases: TGTGCCAGCAGTCGTGCCCCGGGACAGGGGTCGAACACTGAAGCTTTCTTT. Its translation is CASSRAPGQGSNTEAFF.

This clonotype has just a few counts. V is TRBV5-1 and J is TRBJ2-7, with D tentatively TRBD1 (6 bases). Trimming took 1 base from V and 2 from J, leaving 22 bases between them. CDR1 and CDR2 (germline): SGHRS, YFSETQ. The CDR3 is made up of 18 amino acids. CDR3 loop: CASSLWAQGLGRTYEQYF. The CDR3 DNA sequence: TGCGCCAGCAGCTTGTGGGCGCAGGGGCTTGGGAGAACCTACGAGCAGTACTTC.

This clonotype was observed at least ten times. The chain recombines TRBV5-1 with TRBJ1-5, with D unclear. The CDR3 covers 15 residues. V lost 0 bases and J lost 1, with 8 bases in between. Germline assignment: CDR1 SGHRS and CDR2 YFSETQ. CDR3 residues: CASSLVPGSNQPQHF. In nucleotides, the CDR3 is TGCGCCAGCAGCTTGGTGCCGGGGAGCAATCAGCCCCAGCATTTT.

CDR3 DNA sequence: TGTGCCAGCAGTCCTGGGGCAGGGGCCCTCTCTGGAAACACCATATATTTT. As protein: CASSPGAGALSGNTIYF. The rearrangement uses TRBV6-1 and TRBJ1-3, with D possibly matching TRBD1 (6 bases). V was pared by 5 bases and J by 0 bases, with 17 bases between. CDR1 is MNHNS and CDR2 is SASEGT in the germline V gene. CDR3 length: 17 amino acids.

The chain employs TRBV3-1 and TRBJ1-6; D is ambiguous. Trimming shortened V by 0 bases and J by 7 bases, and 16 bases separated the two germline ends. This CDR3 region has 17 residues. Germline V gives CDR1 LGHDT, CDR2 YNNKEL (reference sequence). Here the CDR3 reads CASSQDVVGLRNSPLHF. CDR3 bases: TGTGCCAGCAGCCAAGACGTAGTTGGCCTCAGGAATTCACCCCTCCACTTT.

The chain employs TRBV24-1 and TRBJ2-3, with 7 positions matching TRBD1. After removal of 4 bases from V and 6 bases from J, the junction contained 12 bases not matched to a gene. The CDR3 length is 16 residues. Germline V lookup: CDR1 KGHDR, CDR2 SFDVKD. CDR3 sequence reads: CATSDSRDSPLDTQYF. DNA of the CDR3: TGTGCCACCAGTGACTCACGGGACAGTCCGTTGGATACGCAGTATTTT.

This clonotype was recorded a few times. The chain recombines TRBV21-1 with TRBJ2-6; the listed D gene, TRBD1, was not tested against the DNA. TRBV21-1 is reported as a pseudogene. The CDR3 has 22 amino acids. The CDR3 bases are TGTGCCAGCAGCAAAACTTGTTGGGGGCCTAGCCCTAGAGGCCCTGGGGCCAACGTCCTGACTTTC. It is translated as CASSKTCWGPSPRGPGANVLTF.

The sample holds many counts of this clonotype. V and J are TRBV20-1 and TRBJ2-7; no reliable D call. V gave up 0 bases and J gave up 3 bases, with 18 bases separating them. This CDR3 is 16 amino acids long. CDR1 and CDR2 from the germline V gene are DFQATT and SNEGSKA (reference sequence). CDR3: CSARDYEGGAYYEQYF. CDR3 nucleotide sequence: TGCAGTGCTAGAGATTATGAAGGTGGAGCCTACTACGAGCAGTACTTC.

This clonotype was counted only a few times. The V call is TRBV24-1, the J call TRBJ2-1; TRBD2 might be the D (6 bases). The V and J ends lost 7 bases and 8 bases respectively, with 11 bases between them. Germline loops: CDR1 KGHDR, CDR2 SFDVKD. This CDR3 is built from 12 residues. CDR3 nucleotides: TGTGCCACCAGCAGGGAGGTCGATGAGCAGTTCTTC. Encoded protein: CATSREVDEQFF.

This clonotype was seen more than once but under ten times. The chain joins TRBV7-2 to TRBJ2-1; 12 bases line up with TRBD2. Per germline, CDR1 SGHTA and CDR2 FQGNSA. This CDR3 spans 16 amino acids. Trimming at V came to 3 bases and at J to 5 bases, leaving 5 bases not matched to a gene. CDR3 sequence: CASSFLGLAGNNEQFF. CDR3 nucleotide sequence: TGTGCCAGCAGCTTTCTCGGACTAGCGGGAAACAATGAGCAGTTCTTC.

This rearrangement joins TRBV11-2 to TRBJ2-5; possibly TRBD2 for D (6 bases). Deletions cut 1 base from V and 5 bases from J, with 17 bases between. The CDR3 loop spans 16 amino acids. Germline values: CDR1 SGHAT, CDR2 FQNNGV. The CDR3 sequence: CASSLGPGEAVETQYF. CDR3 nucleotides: TGTGCCAGCAGCTTAGGTCCGGGAGAGGCGGTTGAGACCCAGTACTTC.

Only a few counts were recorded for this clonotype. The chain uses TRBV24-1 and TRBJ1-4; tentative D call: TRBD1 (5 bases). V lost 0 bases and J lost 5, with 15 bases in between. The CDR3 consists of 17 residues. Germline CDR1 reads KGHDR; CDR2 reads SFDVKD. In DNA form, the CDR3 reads TGTGCCACCAGTGATTTGAAAGCGGGACGGATAAATGAAAAACTGTTTTTT. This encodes CATSDLKAGRINEKLFF.

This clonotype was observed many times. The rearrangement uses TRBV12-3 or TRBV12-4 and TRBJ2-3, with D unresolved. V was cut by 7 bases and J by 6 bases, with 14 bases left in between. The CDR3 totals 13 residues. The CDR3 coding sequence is TGTGCCAGCACCATCGGTGGTGTGGATACGCAGTATTTT. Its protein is CASTIGGVDTQYF.

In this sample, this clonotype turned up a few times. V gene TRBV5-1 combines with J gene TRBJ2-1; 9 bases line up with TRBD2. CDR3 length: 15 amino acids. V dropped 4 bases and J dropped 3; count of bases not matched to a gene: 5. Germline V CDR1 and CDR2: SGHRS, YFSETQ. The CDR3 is CASSLPSGNYNEQFF. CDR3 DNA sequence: TGCGCCAGCAGCCTACCTAGCGGGAACTACAATGAGCAGTTCTTC.

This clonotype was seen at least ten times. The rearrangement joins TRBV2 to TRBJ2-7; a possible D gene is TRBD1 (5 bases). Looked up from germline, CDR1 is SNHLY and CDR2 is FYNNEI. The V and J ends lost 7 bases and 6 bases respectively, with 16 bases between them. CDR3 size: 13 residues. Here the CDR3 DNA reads TGTGCCAGCATCAGGGTCCAGGCTACCGAGCAGTACTTC. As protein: CASIRVQATEQYF.

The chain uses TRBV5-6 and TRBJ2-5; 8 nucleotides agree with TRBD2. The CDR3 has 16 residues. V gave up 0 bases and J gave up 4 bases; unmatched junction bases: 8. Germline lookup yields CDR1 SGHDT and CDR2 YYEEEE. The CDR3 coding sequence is TGTGCCAGCAGCTTGGGCCGGGGGACTAGTCCAGAGACCCAGTACTTC. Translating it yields CASSLGRGTSPETQYF.

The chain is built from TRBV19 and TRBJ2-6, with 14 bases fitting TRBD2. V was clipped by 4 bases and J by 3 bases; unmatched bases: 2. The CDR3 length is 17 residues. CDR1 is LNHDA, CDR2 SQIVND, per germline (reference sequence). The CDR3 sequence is CASSRGLAGVGANVLTF. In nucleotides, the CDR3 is TGTGCCAGTAGTAGGGGACTAGCGGGAGTTGGGGCCAACGTCCTGACTTTC.

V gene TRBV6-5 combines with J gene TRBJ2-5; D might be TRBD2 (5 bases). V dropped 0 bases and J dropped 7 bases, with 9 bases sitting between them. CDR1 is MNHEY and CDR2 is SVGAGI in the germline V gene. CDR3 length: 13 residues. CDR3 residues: CASSYSTAGTQYF. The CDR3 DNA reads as TGTGCCAGCAGTTACTCGACGGCGGGGACCCAGTACTTC.

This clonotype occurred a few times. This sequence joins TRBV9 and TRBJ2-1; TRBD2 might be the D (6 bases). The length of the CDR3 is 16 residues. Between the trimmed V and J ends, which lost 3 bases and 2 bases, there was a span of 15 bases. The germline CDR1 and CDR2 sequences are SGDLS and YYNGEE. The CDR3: CASSADLATAYNEQFF. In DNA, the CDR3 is TGTGCCAGCAGCGCGGACCTAGCGACGGCCTACAATGAGCAGTTCTTC.

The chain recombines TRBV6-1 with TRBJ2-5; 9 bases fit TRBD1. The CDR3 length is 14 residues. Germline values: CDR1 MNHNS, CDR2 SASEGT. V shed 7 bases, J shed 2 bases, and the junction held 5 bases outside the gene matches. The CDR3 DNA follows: TGTGCCAGCAATACCGGGACAGGGCAAGAGACCCAGTACTTC. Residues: CASNTGTGQETQYF.

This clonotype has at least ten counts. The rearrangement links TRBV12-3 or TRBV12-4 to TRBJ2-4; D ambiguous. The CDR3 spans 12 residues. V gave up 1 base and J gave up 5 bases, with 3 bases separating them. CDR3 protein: CASSLGENIQYF. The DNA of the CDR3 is TGTGCCAGCAGTTTAGGGGAAAACATTCAGTACTTC.

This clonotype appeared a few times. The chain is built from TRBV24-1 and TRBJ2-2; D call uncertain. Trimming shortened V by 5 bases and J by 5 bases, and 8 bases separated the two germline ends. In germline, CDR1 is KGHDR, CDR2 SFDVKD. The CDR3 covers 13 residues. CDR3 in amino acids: CATSVTPTGELFF. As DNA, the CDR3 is TGTGCCACCAGTGTGACACCTACCGGGGAGCTGTTTTTT.